The rows below give T cell receptor beta chains drawn from one sample of a study of spatial heterogeneity in lung cancer. TCRdb recomputed calls from the 5' RACE reads with MiXCR, one row per CDR3 protein. The sample has around 110,000 distinct CDR3 sequences, 9% to 15% seen once; the top ten hold 16%. Here the sequenced sample was PBMCs, taken at follow-up. The receptors originated from a male donor with early-stage non-small cell lung cancer. CDR3s include the opening cysteine and the closing phenylalanine or tryptophan. A D gene is named only where the DNA matches it firmly. A row's size may be missing; if present it is once, few, many or a size class.

CASRERGEAFF TGCGCCAGCAGAGAAAGAGGGGAAGCTTTCTTT - TRBJ1-1 TRBV5-1 -
CASSLGGSAYNSPLHF TGCGCCAGCAGCTTAGGGGGAAGTGCCTATAATTCACCCCTCCACTTT many TRBJ1-6 TRBV5-1 -
CASSLDSASYEQYF TGCGCCAGCAGCTTGGATAGTGCATCCTACGAGCAGTACTTC few TRBJ2-7 TRBV5-1 -
CSAQGDRSSGNTIYF TGCAGTGCCCAGGGAGACAGGAGCTCTGGAAACACCATATATTTT many TRBJ1-3 TRBV20-1 -
CASSTGGAYEQYF TGTGCCAGCAGTACGGGAGGGGCCTACGAGCAGTACTTC few TRBJ2-7 TRBV6-5 TRBD2
CASSQEGQPQHF TGTGCCAGCAGTCAAGAAGGTCAGCCCCAGCATTTT many TRBJ1-5 TRBV27 -
CASSTTGGSAKNIQYF TGTGCCAGCAGTACTACAGGGGGCTCGGCCAAAAACATTCAGTACTTC few TRBJ2-4 TRBV6-6 TRBD1
CASSLEVKDEQFF TGTGCCAGCAGCTTGGAAGTTAAAGATGAGCAGTTCTTC few TRBJ2-1 TRBV5-4 -
CASSYEGSTNYGYTF TGTGCCAGCAGTTACGAGGGGAGCACTAACTATGGCTACACCTTC - TRBJ1-2 TRBV6-5 -
CASRRSSNEQFF TGTGCCAGTCGAAGATCGTCGAATGAGCAGTTCTTC many TRBJ2-1 TRBV19 -
CATKQSGGNYNEQFF TGCGCCACCAAGCAGTCGGGAGGGAACTACAATGAGCAGTTCTTC - TRBJ2-1 TRBV5-1 TRBD2
CAISENLGIYGYTF TGTGCCATCAGTGAGAACCTCGGTATCTATGGCTACACCTTC many TRBJ1-2 TRBV10-3 -
CSVKNYEQYF TGCAGCGTTAAAAATTACGAGCAGTACTTC - TRBJ2-7 TRBV29-1 -
CASSLDRGTKNIQYF TGTGCCAGCAGCTTAGATCGGGGGACCAAAAACATTCAGTACTTC - TRBJ2-4 TRBV7-2 -
CAWTRGGKETQYF TGTGCCTGGACGCGGGGAGGGAAAGAGACCCAGTACTTC many TRBJ2-5 TRBV30 TRBD2
CASAAGAGFSGYTF TGTGCCAGCGCGGCCGGGGCGGGTTTTAGTGGCTACACCTTC - TRBJ1-2 TRBV7-9 -
CSASRGGWDNEQFF TGCAGTGCTTCGCGGGGGGGCTGGGACAATGAGCAGTTCTTC many TRBJ2-1 TRBV20-1 TRBD2